This T cell receptor (beta chain) originates from a study of cytomegalovirus exposure and HLA in healthy donors. Study summary: Early released data comprised about 84 million unique TCRs from HLA-typed donors.

A remark on this clone: The target antigen is unknown.

Findings of the study overall: A later analysis associated around 17,000 TCR beta sequences with HLA alleles at a 0.05 false discovery rate. TCR beta V segments were, for the most part, productive about 87% or about 30% of the time in an earlier analysis. Sequencing likely generated an artifact that appeared as a cluster of highly shared sequence variants.

Primers included in the PCR were 60 Vbeta and 13 Jbeta primers. Only in-frame clones appear in the TCRdb table, and some are missing; sequencing was by immunoSEQ multiplex PCR. The data contain around 100,000 clones, roughly 69% of them singletons. This receptor was taken from a woman in her twenties or thirties in good health and CMV-seronegative. The specimen sequenced was PBMCs.

Here the CDR3 DNA reads TGTGCCACCAGCAGGGGCACGGGGGGTTTTTATGAAAAACTGTTTTTT. Translating it yields CATSRGTGGFYEKLFF. The chain has TRBV15 and TRBJ1-4; D perhaps matches TRBD1 (5 bases). Germline-derived CDR1 and CDR2 are LNHNV and YYDKDF (reference sequence). The CDR3 runs 16 residues. The V and J ends lost 3 bases and 6 bases respectively, with 17 bases between them.